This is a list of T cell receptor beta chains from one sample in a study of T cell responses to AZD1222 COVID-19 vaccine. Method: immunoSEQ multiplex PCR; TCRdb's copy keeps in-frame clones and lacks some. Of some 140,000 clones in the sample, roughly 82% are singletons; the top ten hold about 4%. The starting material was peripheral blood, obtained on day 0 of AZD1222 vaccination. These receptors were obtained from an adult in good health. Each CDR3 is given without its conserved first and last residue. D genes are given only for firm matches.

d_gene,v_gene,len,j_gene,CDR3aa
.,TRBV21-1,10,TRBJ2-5,ASSRYKETQY
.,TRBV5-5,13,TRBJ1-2,ASSQTGQNHYGYT
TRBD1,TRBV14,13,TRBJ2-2,ASRRGQQNTGELF
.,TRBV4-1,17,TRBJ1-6,ATSQLGAPGSSYNSPLH
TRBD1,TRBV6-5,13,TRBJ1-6,AGQGASSYNSPLH
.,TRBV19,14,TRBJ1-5,ASLTTGVGSNQPQH
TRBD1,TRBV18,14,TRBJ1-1,ASSPILGGANTEAF
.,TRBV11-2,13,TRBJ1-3,ASEPGHSSGNTIY
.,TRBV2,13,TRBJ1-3,ASSSQVVRGNTIY
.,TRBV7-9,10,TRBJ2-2,ASSRLLGELF
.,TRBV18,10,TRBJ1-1,ASSFGNTEAF
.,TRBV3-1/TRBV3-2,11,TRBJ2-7,ASSATLGGEQY
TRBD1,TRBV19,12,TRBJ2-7,ASSGTGRSYEQY
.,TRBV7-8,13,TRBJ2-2,ASSPGQFFPGELF
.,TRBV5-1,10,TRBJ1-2,ASSSPVSGYT
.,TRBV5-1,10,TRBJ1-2,ASSGGIPGYT
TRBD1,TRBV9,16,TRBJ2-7,ASSTGQGAIQDLYEQY
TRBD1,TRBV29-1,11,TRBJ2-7,SVVQEAGGKQY
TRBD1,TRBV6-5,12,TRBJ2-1,ASRSGTAYNEQF
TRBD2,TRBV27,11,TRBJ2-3,ASSWTSRDTQY
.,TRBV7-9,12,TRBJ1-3,ASSLSPGPGPIY
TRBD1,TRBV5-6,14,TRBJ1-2,ASSSTQLTGAAGYT
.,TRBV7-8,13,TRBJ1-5,ASSLGGQINQPQH
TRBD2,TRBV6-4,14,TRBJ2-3,ASSDSTSGGADTQY
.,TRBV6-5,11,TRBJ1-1,ASSYGLGGEAF
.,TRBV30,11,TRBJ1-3,AWTEILGNTIY
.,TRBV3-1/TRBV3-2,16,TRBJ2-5,ASSQERRRDKGKETQY
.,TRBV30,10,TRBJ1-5,AWSHAPGPQH
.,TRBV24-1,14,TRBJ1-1,ATSDGTPGGNTEAF
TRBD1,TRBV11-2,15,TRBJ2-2,ATPYKGARSSTGELF
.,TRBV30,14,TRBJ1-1,AWSVNTLKGNTEAF
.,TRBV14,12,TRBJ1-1,ASSQVTRRTEAF
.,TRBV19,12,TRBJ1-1,ASNPGRGYTEAF
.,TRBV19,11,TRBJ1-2,ASTYRGYYGYT
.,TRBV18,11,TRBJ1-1,ASSPVGKSEAF
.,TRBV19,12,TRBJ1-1,ASTPDIGNTEAF
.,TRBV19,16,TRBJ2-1,ASSISRAPFGTYNEQF
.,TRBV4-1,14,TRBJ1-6,ASSRAEENYNSPLH
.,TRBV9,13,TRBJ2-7,ASSRRGTESYEQY
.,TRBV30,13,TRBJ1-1,AWSKPLTVHPEAF
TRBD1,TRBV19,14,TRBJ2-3,ASSANRGPSTDTQY
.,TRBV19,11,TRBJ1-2,ASSEQGGYGYT
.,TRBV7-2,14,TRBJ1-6,ASSIVGAAGGSPLH
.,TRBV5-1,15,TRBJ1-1,ASSLVGLQGINTEAF
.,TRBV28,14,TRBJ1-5,ASSPPGAGRNQPQH
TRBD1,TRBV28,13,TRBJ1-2,ASKEGQGEDYGYT
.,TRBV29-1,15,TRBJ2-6,SVEAGSSSSGANVLT
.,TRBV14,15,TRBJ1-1,ASSQGWQKYPNTEAF
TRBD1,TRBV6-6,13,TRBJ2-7,ASSPRQGAAYEQY
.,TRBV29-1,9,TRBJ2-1,SGGERNEQF
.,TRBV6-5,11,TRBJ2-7,ASSSTTRGKGY
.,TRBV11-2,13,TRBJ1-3,ASSLDGGTGNTIY
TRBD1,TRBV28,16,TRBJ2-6,ASSPRQGFTSGANVLT
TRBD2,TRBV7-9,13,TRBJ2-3,ASSLAAGGMDTQY
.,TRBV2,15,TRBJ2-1,ASSGRQLPLPYNEQF
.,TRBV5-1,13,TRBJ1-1,ASSLTGNGGTEAF
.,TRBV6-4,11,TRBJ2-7,ASSCDRLEEQY